These 17 T cell receptor beta chains share one sample of origin, sequenced in a study of identical twins. A single record per CDR3 protein comes from TCRdb applying MiXCR to the 5' RACE reads. The repertoire includes about 730,000 distinct CDR3 sequences, 21% of them detected once, and roughly 4.3% sits in the top ten. A further study also used this sample, focusing on T cells expressing NK-cell markers.

The sequencing input was PBMCs. All receptors come from a woman aged 18 to 35 in good health.

The chain joins TRBV20-1 to TRBJ2-3; TRBD1 or TRBD2 may be the D gene (5 bases each). The V gene's germline CDR1 is DFQATT and CDR2 SNEGSKA (reference sequence). The CDR3 has 13 residues. Trimming left V 3 bases short and J 2 bases short, with 9 bases between. CDR3 amino acids: CSASKGTTDTQYF. CDR3 sequence (DNA): TGCAGTGCTAGTAAAGGGACCACAGATACGCAGTATTTT.

CDR3 amino acids: CASSHGQGAYQETQYF. CDR3 nucleotides: TGTGCCAGCAGCCACGGACAGGGGGCTTACCAAGAGACCCAGTACTTC. The V gene is TRBV25-1, the J gene TRBJ2-5; 11 bases agree with TRBD1. The ends lost 6 bases at V and 0 bases at J; junction bases unmatched: 6. Germline loops: CDR1 MGHDK, CDR2 SYGVNS. This CDR3 is built from 16 residues. The whole variable domain, remainder taken from reference TRBV25-1 and TRBJ2-5, is EADIYQTPRYLVIGTGKKITLECSQTMGHDKMYWYQQDPGMELHLIHYSYGVNSTEKGDLSSESTVSRIRTEHFPLTLESARPSHTSQYLCASSHGQGAYQETQYFGPGTRLLVL.

The rearrangement links TRBV7-2 to TRBJ2-7; 8 bases agree with TRBD1. The ends lost 3 bases at V and 5 bases at J; junction bases unmatched: 6. Germline assignment: CDR1 SGHTA and CDR2 FQGNSA. The CDR3 is made up of 14 amino acids. CDR3 region: CASSLQTGADEQYF. The CDR3 region has the DNA TGTGCCAGCAGCTTGCAGACAGGGGCAGACGAGCAGTACTTC.

This clonotype was observed a handful of times. This chain connects TRBV14 to TRBJ1-2; perhaps TRBD1 as D (5 bases). Germline V gene sequence: CDR1 SGHDN, CDR2 FVKESK. V lost 4 bases and J lost 8, with 17 bases in between. The CDR3 has 14 amino acids. CDR3 coding DNA: TGTGCCAGCAGCCGGGACGTACTCCTGGGAGGCTACACCTTC. This translates into CASSRDVLLGGYTF.

This rearrangement joins TRBV20-1 to TRBJ2-1; perhaps TRBD2 as D (6 bases). The CDR3 spans 12 residues. Germline values: CDR1 DFQATT, CDR2 SNEGSKA (reference sequence). Trimming left V 3 bases short and J 6 bases short, with 9 bases between. The DNA of the CDR3 is TGCAGTGCTAGTGAGACTAGCAATGAGCAGTTCTTC. It yields the protein CSASETSNEQFF.

This clonotype occurred many times. The chain has TRBV5-1 and TRBJ1-4; no clear D gene. The length of the CDR3 is 14 residues. Trimming left V 0 bases short and J 0 bases short, with 3 bases between. Germline V gene sequence: CDR1 SGHRS, CDR2 YFSETQ. In DNA form, the CDR3 reads TGCGCCAGCAGCTTGGACCCAACTAATGAAAAACTGTTTTTT. It specifies CASSLDPTNEKLFF.

There are a few counts of this clonotype. The chain combines TRBV7-6 with TRBJ1-3; D remains ambiguous. Trimming stripped 2 bases from V and 4 bases from J, with 15 bases between. Germline-derived CDR1 and CDR2 are SGHVS and FNYEAQ. CDR3 length equals 16 residues. The CDR3 coding sequence is TGTGCCAGCAGCTTAATGGGAGAAGTTTTCGGAAACACCATATATTTT. Translated, it gives CASSLMGEVFGNTIYF.

The genes are TRBV20-1 and TRBJ1-2, with D hard to call. Germline assignment: CDR1 DFQATT and CDR2 SNEGSKA (reference sequence). V was pared by 5 bases and J by 7 bases, with 8 bases between. The CDR3 is 10 amino acids. CDR3 region: CSASTSGYTF. In nucleotides, the CDR3 is TGCAGTGCTTCCACGTCTGGCTACACCTTC.

The J gene is TRBJ2-5, the V gene TRBV20-1; 9 bases fit TRBD2. The CDR3 is 13 residues long. V trimming: 3 bases; J trimming: 3 bases; junction bases outside the gene matches: 2. Per the germline V gene, CDR1 is DFQATT and CDR2 is SNEGSKA (reference sequence). The CDR3 loop is CSARRTSEETQYF. The CDR3 DNA reads TGCAGTGCTAGGCGGACTAGCGAAGAGACCCAGTACTTC.

This clonotype was seen only a few times. The rearrangement joins TRBV30 to TRBJ2-2; D is uncertain. CDR1 is GTSNPN and CDR2 is SVGIG in the germline V gene (reference sequence). Trimming removed 4 bases from V and 0 bases from J, with 6 bases in between. CDR3 length: 13 amino acids. CDR3 loop: CAWTGANTGELFF. CDR3 DNA: TGTGCCTGGACGGGTGCGAACACCGGGGAGCTGTTTTTT.

The chain uses TRBV20-1 and TRBJ1-5, with D perhaps TRBD1 (5 bases). CDR3 size: 13 residues. Germline V CDR1 and CDR2: DFQATT, SNEGSKA (reference sequence). CDR3 residues: CSAGGSNNQPQHF. The CDR3 nucleotides read TGCAGCGCGGGGGGTTCGAACAATCAGCCCCAGCATTTT.

The chain employs TRBV7-9 and TRBJ2-5, with D tentatively TRBD2 (6 bases). CDR3 size: 15 residues. Germline CDR1 reads SEHNR; CDR2 reads FQNEAQ (reference sequence). V was cut by 5 bases and J by 3 bases, with 16 bases left in between. The CDR3: CASSQGRREEETQYF. DNA of the CDR3: TGTGCCAGCAGCCAAGGACGGAGGGAGGAAGAGACCCAGTACTTC. Together with reference TRBV7-9 and TRBJ2-5, the CDR3 gives the full variable domain: DTGVSQNPRHKITKRGQNVTFRCDPISEHNRLYWYRQTLGQGPEFLTYFQNEAQLEKSRLLSDRFSAERPKGSFSTLEIQRTEQGDSAMYLCASSQGRREEETQYFGPGTRLLVL.

This clonotype was counted a few times. The J gene is TRBJ2-2, the V gene TRBV5-6; the match to TRBD2 covers 15 bases. The CDR3 runs 18 residues. Trimming cost V 2 bases and J 5 bases; bases outside gene matches: 7. Germline V gene lookup returns CDR1 SGHDT and CDR2 YYEEEE. The CDR3 region has the DNA TGTGCCAGCAGCTTCGGGACTAGCGGGAGGAGCGGGACCGGGGAGCTGTTTTTT. Translation: CASSFGTSGRSGTGELFF.

V is TRBV30 and J is TRBJ2-1; TRBD1 might be the D (6 bases). This CDR3 spans 12 amino acids. V lost 5 bases and J 9 bases, leaving 14 bases between the germline ends. The germline gives CDR1 GTSNPN, CDR2 SVGIG (reference sequence). The CDR3 region is CAWDIRGGEQFF. In DNA form, the CDR3 reads TGTGCCTGGGATATCAGGGGTGGTGAGCAGTTCTTC.

This clonotype has only a few counts. CDR3 sequence reads: CASRDWGTYEQYF. CDR3 coding DNA: TGTGCCAGTAGGGATTGGGGGACCTACGAGCAGTACTTC. This chain links TRBV19 with TRBJ2-7; D may be TRBD1 or TRBD2 (5 bases each). Per the germline V gene, CDR1 is LNHDA and CDR2 is SQIVND (reference sequence). This CDR3 is 13 amino acids long. Between the trimmed V and J ends, which lost 6 bases and 2 bases, there was a span of 11 bases. Together with reference TRBV19 and TRBJ2-7, the CDR3 gives the full variable domain: DGGITQSPKYLFRKEGQNVTLSCEQNLNHDAMYWYRQDPGQGLRLIYYSQIVNDFQKGDIAEGYSVSREKKESFPLTVTSAQKNPTAFYLCASRDWGTYEQYFGPGTRLTVT.

This chain joins TRBV10-3 and TRBJ2-5; D possibly corresponds to TRBD2 (6 bases). The V and J ends lost 11 bases and 4 bases respectively, with 17 bases between them. This CDR3 spans 13 amino acids. Germline CDR1 reads ENHRY; CDR2 reads SYGVKD. CDR3 region: CAVKRGGAETQYF. CDR3 coding DNA: TGTGCCGTGAAACGTGGAGGGGCAGAGACCCAGTACTTC.

V and J are TRBV10-3 and TRBJ2-7; 9 nucleotides line up with TRBD1. The ends lost 6 bases at V and 5 bases at J; junction bases unmatched: 5. The CDR3 is 13 amino acids. Germline CDR1 and CDR2: ENHRY and SYGVKD. CDR3 in amino acids: CAIRGTGSDEQYF. CDR3 nucleotide sequence: TGTGCCATCAGGGGGACAGGGAGCGACGAGCAGTACTTC.